The clone carrying this T cell receptor beta chain was detected a few times. These data originate in a study of blood T cell repertoires in COVID-19. In the original workflow: Estimation of nucleated cell counts was performed using reference gene primer amplification. Only in-frame clones appear in the TCRdb table, and some are missing; sequencing was by immunoSEQ multiplex PCR. V and J calls and clone size are as listed in that table; D and trimming were resolved from the DNA. The sample contains some 80,000 clones, roughly 82% of which appear only once. The sample comprised peripheral blood. The TCR sequence derives from a woman between 45 and 60 years old with acute or convalescent COVID-19.

The CDR3 protein is CASSPRRQATFSGYTF. In DNA form, the CDR3 reads TGCGCCAGCAGCCCCCGACGACAGGCGACCTTCAGTGGCTACACCTTC. V is TRBV4-1 and J is TRBJ1-2; possibly TRBD1 for D (6 bases). This CDR3 is built from 16 residues. V was trimmed by 4 bases and J by 7 bases, leaving 22 bases between them. Germline CDR1 reads MGHRA; CDR2 reads YSYEKL.